What follows are 15 T cell receptor beta chains derived from one specimen sequenced in a study of cytomegalovirus exposure and HLA in healthy donors. In the PCR, 60 Vbeta and 13 Jbeta primers were used. Here immunoSEQ multiplex PCR was the method, and the copy in TCRdb shows in-frame clones only, minus some. The sample has hundreds of thousands of clones; around three quarters are singletons. The sequenced sample was PBMCs. The receptors derive from a man aged 35 to 55 in good health and CMV-seronegative.

This chain joins TRBV7-2 and TRBJ1-3; a possible D gene is TRBD1 (5 bases). This CDR3 spans 16 amino acids. CDR1 is SGHTA and CDR2 is FQGNSA in the germline V gene. The V and J ends lost 1 base and 0 bases respectively, with 10 bases between them. In nucleotides, the CDR3 is TGTGCCAGCAGCTTAGAGGGGTATCTCTCTGGAAACACCATATATTTT. It codes for CASSLEGYLSGNTIYF.

The chain carries TRBV7-3 and TRBJ1-1; 8 nucleotides line up with TRBD1. The CDR3 is 15 residues long. Germline-derived CDR1 and CDR2 are SGHTA and FQGTGA. V trimming: 0 bases; J trimming: 6 bases; junction bases outside the gene matches: 6. CDR3 coding DNA: TGTGCCAGCAGCTTAACAAGGGACAGGTACTCTGAAGCTTTCTTT. Its protein product is CASSLTRDRYSEAFF.

This clone was seen only a few times. The chain has TRBV19 and TRBJ2-7, with a weak D call TRBD1 (5 bases). Germline V lookup: CDR1 LNHDA, CDR2 SQIVND (reference sequence). V dropped 7 bases and J dropped 2 bases, with 15 bases sitting between them. The CDR3 spans 14 residues. CDR3 amino acids: CASTPAGAPYEQYF. CDR3 nucleotides: TGTGCCAGTACCCCCGCTGGGGCCCCCTACGAGCAGTACTTC.

The chain uses TRBV7-8 and TRBJ1-1; tentatively, D is TRBD1 (5 bases). Looked up from germline, CDR1 is SGHVS and CDR2 is FQNEAQ. This CDR3 has 15 residues. V was clipped by 2 bases and J by 4 bases, with 14 bases between them. As DNA, the CDR3 is TGTGCCAGCAGCTTACTGGGGTCAGGGCTCACTGAAGCTTTCTTT. Amino acid sequence: CASSLLGSGLTEAFF.

The chain links TRBV7-3 to TRBJ2-3, with D possibly being TRBD2 (5 bases). This CDR3 is built from 13 residues. CDR1 and CDR2 from the germline V gene are SGHTA and FQGTGA. The V and J ends lost 4 bases and 1 base respectively, with 6 bases between them. The CDR3 reads CASSWGGTDTQYF. The DNA for the CDR3 is TGTGCCAGCAGCTGGGGAGGCACAGATACGCAGTATTTT.

This clone was detected a few times. The rearrangement links TRBV18 to TRBJ2-1; 14 bases map to TRBD2. Per germline, CDR1 KGHSH and CDR2 LQKENI. The length of the CDR3 is 15 residues. V was pared by 6 bases and J by 9 bases, with 7 bases of the junction left unmatched. This CDR3 is CASSSGLAGETEQFF. The CDR3 DNA reads TGTGCCAGCTCTTCGGGACTAGCGGGAGAAACTGAGCAGTTCTTC.

This chain links TRBV7-2 with TRBJ2-1; the match to TRBD2 covers 15 bases. V lost 4 bases to trimming and J lost 7 bases; unmatched junction nucleotides: 5. This CDR3 is 16 amino acids long. The germline V gene encodes CDR1 SGHTA and CDR2 FQGNSA. The chain's CDR3 is CASSSLGLAGGNEQFF. As DNA, the CDR3 is TGTGCCAGCAGCTCCCTAGGACTAGCGGGGGGGAATGAGCAGTTCTTC.

The chain links TRBV27 to TRBJ1-2; 7 positions match TRBD1. CDR1 is MNHEY, CDR2 SMNVEV, per germline (reference sequence). The CDR3 has 18 amino acids. This CDR3 is CDLARVTREGQISYGYTF. The CDR3 region has the DNA TGTGACTTGGCCCGGGTGACCCGGGAGGGACAGATATCCTATGGCTACACCTTC.

V usage is TRBV6-7 and J usage is TRBJ2-7; D is undetermined. Being an ORF, TRBV6-7 has a function that is uncertain. The CDR3 runs to 10 residues. CDR3 DNA sequence: TGTGCCAGCATCAATGCTAGTCGTTGTGTC. It specifies CASINASRCV.

This clone was found a few times. The CDR3 region has the DNA TGTGCCAGCGCCGCTAGGGGTGGTTCAAAGGCTTTCTTT. It yields the protein CASAARGGSKAFF. This rearrangement joins TRBV7-7 to TRBJ1-1, with D maybe TRBD1 (5 bases). Trimming left V 8 bases short and J 11 bases short, with 21 bases between. Germline CDR1 SSHAT, CDR2 FNYEAQ (reference sequence). The CDR3 runs 13 residues.

This rearrangement joins TRBV10-3 to TRBJ2-7, with TRBD1 matching over 10 bases. The CDR3 contains 17 residues. Per germline, CDR1 ENHRY and CDR2 SYGVKD. The J segment lost 2 bases and the V segment lost 2 bases, leaving 9 bases of the junction unmatched. The CDR3 is CAISEPKVDRGAYEQYF. CDR3 sequence (DNA): TGTGCCATCAGTGAGCCTAAAGTGGACAGGGGGGCCTACGAGCAGTACTTC.

This rearrangement joins TRBV7-2 to TRBJ1-2; tentative D call: TRBD1 (6 bases). The germline gives CDR1 SGHTA, CDR2 FQGNSA. V was shortened by 4 bases and J by 2 bases, with 11 bases between the two germline ends. The CDR3 sequence is 14 residues long. As DNA, the CDR3 is TGTGCCAGCAGCTCGTCGACAGGAAACTATGGCTACACCTTC. Its protein is CASSSSTGNYGYTF.

The chain links TRBV7-3 to TRBJ1-1; D unresolved. CDR1 is SGHTA and CDR2 is FQGTGA in the germline V gene. The germline V and J ends were trimmed by 2 bases and 4 bases, with 11 bases remaining between them. CDR3 length: 14 amino acids. The CDR3 sequence: CASSLGPATTEAFF. The CDR3 DNA is TGTGCCAGCAGCTTAGGGCCAGCTACCACTGAAGCTTTCTTT.

The rearrangement uses TRBV6-1 and TRBJ2-2; the match to TRBD2 covers 9 bases. After removal of 1 base from V and 9 bases from J, the junction contained 6 bases not matched to a gene. Germline CDR1 MNHNS, CDR2 SASEGT. The CDR3 length is 15 residues. CDR3 sequence reads: CASSEVGAGGRELFF. The DNA for the CDR3 is TGTGCCAGCAGTGAAGTTGGAGCGGGAGGCAGGGAGCTGTTTTTT.

The chain joins TRBV6-5 to TRBJ2-1; TRBD2 aligns across 8 bases. Germline V gives CDR1 MNHEY, CDR2 SVGAGI. The CDR3 runs to 15 residues. Trimming at V came to 0 bases and at J to 4 bases, leaving 2 bases not matched to a gene. The CDR3 reads CASSYSGTRYNEQFF. The CDR3 DNA sequence: TGTGCCAGCAGTTACTCGGGGACTAGGTACAATGAGCAGTTCTTC.